A selection of T cell receptor beta chains follows, all from one sample in a study of shared clonotypes between healthy human individuals. Sequencing was performed with immunoSEQ multiplex PCR; in TCRdb, only in-frame clones are kept and a portion is missing. This sample has almost 700,000 clones, with about 91% found just once. Sequencing used naive CD8+ T cells sorted from blood. Receptors originate from a man aged 25 to 45 in good health. CDR3s include the opening cysteine and the closing phenylalanine or tryptophan. A D gene is named only where the DNA matches it firmly. Rows may omit the clone size; those that give it use once, few, many or a size class.

TRBV27	NA	TRBJ2-5	NA	TGTGCCAGCAGTTTAGTGGGGGGATCACAAGAGACCCAGTACTTC	CASSLVGGSQETQYF
TRBV10-2	NA	TRBJ1-4	TRBD1	TGCGCCAGCAGTGGGATACAGGGGGGCTTGGAAAAACTGTTTTTT	CASSGIQGGLEKLFF
TRBV6-5	NA	TRBJ2-2	NA	TGTGCCAGCAGTTACTCCGGCAGGGCAGGGACCGGGGAGCTGTTTTTT	CASSYSGRAGTGELFF
TRBV9	NA	TRBJ2-1	NA	TGTGCCAGCAGCCTCGAAGGACAGTACGTCTACAATGAGCAGTTCTTC	CASSLEGQYVYNEQFF
TRBV10-3	NA	TRBJ1-1	NA	TGTGCCATCAGTGGGAAACTCGACAATTCCCCTGAAGCTTTCTTT	CAISGKLDNSPEAFF
TRBV6-5	NA	TRBJ2-7	NA	TGCGCATCCGGTAAATCCTACGAGCAGTACTTC	CASGKSYEQYF
TRBV7-9	few	TRBJ2-1	NA	TGTGCCAGCAGCTTAGCGCTCAGTGTCGGACGGGTACAATCGGAGCAGTTCTTC	CASSLALSVGRVQSEQFF
TRBV7-9	NA	TRBJ2-1	TRBD1	TGTGCCAGCAGTATTGGGACAGAAACATACAATGAGCAGTTCTTC	CASSIGTETYNEQFF
TRBV11-2	NA	TRBJ2-7	TRBD2	TGTGCCAGCAGAGGACTAGCGGAGTACGAGCAGTACTTC	CASRGLAEYEQYF
TRBV25-1	NA	TRBJ2-2	NA	TGTGCCAGCAGTGCCCGGGACCGGGACGCATATACCGGGGAGCTGTTTTTT	CASSARDRDAYTGELFF
TRBV4-3	NA	TRBJ2-7	NA	TGCGCCAGCAGCCAAGACAGGGGTTACGAGCAGTACTTC	CASSQDRGYEQYF
TRBV11-1	NA	TRBJ2-7	TRBD2	TGTGCCAGCAGCCCGGGACTAGCGGGATATGGCACCTACGAGCAGTACTTC	CASSPGLAGYGTYEQYF
TRBV6-6	NA	TRBJ2-7	TRBD2	TGTGCCAGCCACGACTCGGCTAGCGGGACCCTCTACGAGCAGTACTTC	CASHDSASGTLYEQYF
TRBV7-9	NA	TRBJ2-7	NA	TGTGCCACGGGGCAGGGTGACGAGCAGTACTTC	CATGQGDEQYF
TRBV28	few	TRBJ2-1	NA	TGTGCCAGCAGTTTATTTCCTAGCGCAGTAAAGAATGAGCAGTTCTTC	CASSLFPSAVKNEQFF
TRBV11-2	NA	TRBJ2-7	NA	TGTGCCAGCAGCTTAATGACAGCCACCTACGAGCAGTACTTC	CASSLMTATYEQYF
TRBV11-2	NA	TRBJ2-1	TRBD1	TGTGCCAGCAGCTGGGGACAGGGGCTCTACAATGAGCAGTTCTTC	CASSWGQGLYNEQFF
TRBV28	NA	TRBJ2-1	NA	TGTGCCAGCAGTGTGATAGACTATTATGATGAGCAGTTCTTC	CASSVIDYYDEQFF
TRBV21-1	NA	TRBJ2-7	NA	TGTGCCAGCAGCAAAGGAACAGGAGCGACTGGCTCGGGCTCCTACGAGCAGTACTTC	CASSKGTGATGSGSYEQYF
TRBV7-3	NA	TRBJ2-1	NA	TGTGCCAGCAGCTTAATTTTCTCAGCGGCCAATGAGCAGTTCTTC	CASSLIFSAANEQFF
TRBV6-5	NA	TRBJ2-5	NA	TGTGCCAGCAGTTACACGTACCAAGAGACCCAGTACTTC	CASSYTYQETQYF
TRBV20-1	NA	TRBJ2-5	NA	TGCAGTGCTAGGTCGGAGACCCAGTACTTC	CSARSETQYF
TRBV13	NA	TRBJ2-4	TRBD2	TGTGCCAGCAGCCTCGAGACTAGCGGGAGGGTTCAGTACTTC	CASSLETSGRVQYF
TRBV19	once	TRBJ1-3	NA	TGTGCCAGCACCCACGAGGGGACCATATATTTT	CASTHEGTIYF
TRBV7-9	NA	TRBJ2-2	NA	TGTGCCAGCAGCGATAGAGGCGGAGGTTTCGGGGAGCTGTTTTTT	CASSDRGGGFGELFF
TRBV19	once	TRBJ2-7	TRBD2	TGTGCCAGTAGGACAGCGGGGGGTTCCTACGAGCAGTACTTC	CASRTAGGSYEQYF
TRBV10-3	NA	TRBJ2-2	NA	TGTGCCATCGGAGGAGACGAGCTGAACACCGGGGAGCTGTTTTTT	CAIGGDELNTGELFF
TRBV29-1	NA	TRBJ2-7	NA	TGCAGCGTTGAAGAGTCTAGCTACGAGCAGTACTTC	CSVEESSYEQYF
TRBV9	NA	TRBJ2-1	NA	TGTGCCAGCAGCGTAGCGATGAGGGACCCCGTAGGTGAGCAGTTCTTC	CASSVAMRDPVGEQFF
TRBV7-6	NA	TRBJ2-1	NA	TGTGCCAGCAGCTTAGGGGACTCCAATGAGCAGTTCTTC	CASSLGDSNEQFF
TRBV5-6	NA	TRBJ2-5	NA	TGTGCCAGCAGCGGCGGGACCACAGAGACCCAGTACTTC	CASSGGTTETQYF
TRBV10-1	NA	TRBJ2-4	TRBD2	TGCGCCAGCAGTACCGTAGCGGGATTAGCCAAAAACATTCAGTACTTC	CASSTVAGLAKNIQYF
TRBV28	NA	TRBJ2-3	TRBD2	TGTGCCAGCAGTTTAGGGCTAGCGGGAGGGATTTCCACAGATACGCAGTATTTT	CASSLGLAGGISTDTQYF
TRBV5-1	once	TRBJ2-1	TRBD2	TGCGCCAGCAGCAATACAGCCGGGGGGTATCATGAGCAGTTCTTC	CASSNTAGGYHEQFF
TRBV13	NA	TRBJ1-2	TRBD1	TGTGCCAGCAGCTTAGTGGTAACCAGGGGGTCGTATGGCTACACCTTC	CASSLVVTRGSYGYTF
TRBV14	NA	TRBJ2-7	TRBD1	TGTGCCAGCAGCCAAGTTAGGGACAGCTCCTACGAGCAGTACTTC	CASSQVRDSSYEQYF
TRBV27	once	TRBJ2-3	NA	TGTGCCAGCAGGGATCTTTTAGGAGATACGCAGTATTTT	CASRDLLGDTQYF
TRBV5-6	once	TRBJ2-7	NA	TGTGCCAGCAGCTCTGGGTTAGCGCCCTGGGAGTACTTC	CASSSGLAPWEYF
TRBV4-1	NA	TRBJ2-1	TRBD1	TGCGCCAGCAGCCTGGGACAGGGAGTAGGTGAGCAGTTCTTC	CASSLGQGVGEQFF
TRBV9	NA	TRBJ2-3	NA	TGTGCCAGCAGCGTAGATCTAGATACGCAGTATTTT	CASSVDLDTQYF
TRBV10-1	few	TRBJ1-2	NA	TGCGCCAGCAGTGATACAGGCTACGGCTACACCTTC	CASSDTGYGYTF
TRBV14	NA	TRBJ2-3	TRBD2	TGTGCCAGCAGCCCCCGGACTAGCGGGAGCCCAGATACGCAGTATTTT	CASSPRTSGSPDTQYF
TRBV5-6	NA	TRBJ1-2	TRBD1	TGTGCCAGCAGGGGACAGGGGGCGTTTGACTATGGCTACACCTTC	CASRGQGAFDYGYTF
TRBV9	NA	TRBJ1-1	NA	TGTGCCAGCCGACCTGGCAGGGAGAACACTGAAGCTTTCTTT	CASRPGRENTEAFF
TRBV2	NA	TRBJ2-7	TRBD2	TGTGCGACGAGGCGGGAGGGCTCCTACGAGCAGTACTTC	CATRREGSYEQYF
TRBV7-8	NA	TRBJ2-1	TRBD1	TGTGCCAGCAGCCCGGTTAGGGACAGGGCTATCAATGAGCAGTTCTTC	CASSPVRDRAINEQFF
TRBV7-9	NA	TRBJ2-7	NA	TGTGCCAGCAGCCCAAAATCGGCCGAGACCTACGAGCAGTACTTC	CASSPKSAETYEQYF
TRBV27	NA	TRBJ1-2	NA	TGTGCCAGCAGCTCTGGTTGGGGCTACACCTTC	CASSSGWGYTF
TRBV28	NA	TRBJ2-2	NA	TGTGCCAGCCAGGTTGCGAACACCGGGGAGCTGTTTTTT	CASQVANTGELFF
TRBV27	NA	TRBJ2-2	TRBD1	TGTGCCAGCAGTTGGGACAGGGGGCTTAACGGGGAGCTGTTTTTT	CASSWDRGLNGELFF